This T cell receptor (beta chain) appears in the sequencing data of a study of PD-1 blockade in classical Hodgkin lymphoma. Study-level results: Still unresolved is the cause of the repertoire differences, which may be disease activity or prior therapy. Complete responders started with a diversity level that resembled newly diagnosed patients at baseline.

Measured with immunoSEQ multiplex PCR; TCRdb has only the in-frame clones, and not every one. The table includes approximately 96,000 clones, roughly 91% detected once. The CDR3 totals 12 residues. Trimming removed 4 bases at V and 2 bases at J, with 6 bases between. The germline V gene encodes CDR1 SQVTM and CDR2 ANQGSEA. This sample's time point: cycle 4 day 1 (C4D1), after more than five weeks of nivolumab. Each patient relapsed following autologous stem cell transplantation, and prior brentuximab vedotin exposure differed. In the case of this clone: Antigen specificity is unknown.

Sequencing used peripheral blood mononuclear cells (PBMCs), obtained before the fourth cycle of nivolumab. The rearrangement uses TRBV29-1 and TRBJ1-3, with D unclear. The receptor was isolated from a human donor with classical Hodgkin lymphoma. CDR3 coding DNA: TGCAGCGTTGCAGGCGCTGGAAACACCATATATTTT. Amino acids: CSVAGAGNTIYF. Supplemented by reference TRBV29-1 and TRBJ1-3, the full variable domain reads SAVISQKPSRDICQRGTSLTIQCQVDSQVTMMFWYRQQPGQSLTLIATANQGSEATYESGFVIDKFPISRPNLTFSTLTVSNMSPEDSSIYLCSVAGAGNTIYFGEGSWLTVV.